Listed below are T cell receptor beta chains from one sample, sequenced in a study of T cell responses to AZD1222 COVID-19 vaccine. Profiling relied on immunoSEQ multiplex PCR, and the TCRdb table lists in-frame clones only, not all of them. Among some 130,000 clones listed, roughly 89% were seen once. This material consisted of peripheral blood, taken on day 0 of AZD1222 vaccination. The receptors come from an adult in good health. Both conserved end residues are part of each CDR3. A D gene is named only where the DNA matches it firmly. Rows may omit the clone size; those that give it use once, few, many or a size class.

D	V	J	size	DNA	CDR3
TRBD1	TRBV7-9	TRBJ2-5	.	TGTGCCAGCAGCGCCCGGGACAGTATAAGGGGGGAGACCCAGTACTTC	CASSARDSIRGETQYF
.	TRBV5-5	TRBJ1-5	.	TGTGCCAGCAGCCCCATTGGGGTCAACCAGCATTTT	CASSPIGVNQHF
TRBD1	TRBV7-2	TRBJ1-5	.	TGTGCCAGCAGCTTAAGGGGCCGGACAGGGACTCAGCCCCAGCATTTT	CASSLRGRTGTQPQHF
.	TRBV15	TRBJ1-5	.	TGTGCCACCAGCAGAGATTGGCTACGGGATATAGCAAGAGGCAATCAGCCCCAGCATTTT	CATSRDWLRDIARGNQPQHF
TRBD1	TRBV6-2/TRBV6-3	TRBJ2-2	.	TGTGCCAGCAGTCCCCCGGGACAGTTTTACACCGGGGAGCTGTTTTTT	CASSPPGQFYTGELFF
.	TRBV7-3	TRBJ1-3	.	TGTGCCAGCAGCTCGGGAGTCTCTGGAAACACCATATATTTT	CASSSGVSGNTIYF
.	TRBV19	TRBJ1-2	.	TGTGCCAGTAGTACCAGGGGAGTTAACTATGGCTACACCTTC	CASSTRGVNYGYTF
.	TRBV6-5	TRBJ1-2	.	TGTGCCAGCAGTTACGGGACTCATGGCTACACCTTC	CASSYGTHGYTF
TRBD1	TRBV9	TRBJ2-3	.	TGTGCCAGCAGCGTGGGAGGGACAGGGGTGACAGATACGCAGTATTTT	CASSVGGTGVTDTQYF
.	TRBV30	TRBJ1-5	once	TGTGCCTGGAGTTGGGATAGCAATCAGCCCCAGCATTTT	CAWSWDSNQPQHF
TRBD1	TRBV5-1	TRBJ1-2	.	TGCGCCAGCAGCTTACAGGGGGCCCATGGCTACACCTTC	CASSLQGAHGYTF
TRBD2	TRBV5-5	TRBJ2-7	.	TGTGCCAGCAGCCTGTCGACTAGCGGGGGATCCCTAGGGTACGAGCAGTACTTC	CASSLSTSGGSLGYEQYF
.	TRBV16	TRBJ2-2	.	TGTGCCAGCAGCCAAGGGTGGAATACCGGGGAGCTGTTTTTT	CASSQGWNTGELFF
TRBD2	TRBV4-1	TRBJ2-1	once	TGCGCCAGCAGTCGAGCTAGCGGTACATCCTACAATGAGCAGTTCTTC	CASSRASGTSYNEQFF
.	TRBV6-5	TRBJ1-1	.	TGTGCCAGCAGTATAGATCGGTGGGACACTGAAGCTTTCTTT	CASSIDRWDTEAFF
.	TRBV9	TRBJ1-1	.	TGTGCCAGCAGCGTCCCGGGTAATACTGAAGCTTTCTTT	CASSVPGNTEAFF
TRBD2	TRBV11-2	TRBJ2-4	.	TGTGCCAGCAGCTTCGGGACTAGCCAAAACATTCAGTACTTC	CASSFGTSQNIQYF
.	TRBV20-1	TRBJ2-7	once	TGCAGTGCTCCCAAGCACTACGAGCAGTACTTC	CSAPKHYEQYF
TRBD2	TRBV5-1	TRBJ2-1	.	TGCGCCAGCAGCGAGACTAGCGGGGGCTACAATGAGCAGTTCTTC	CASSETSGGYNEQFF
.	TRBV7-2	TRBJ1-1	.	TGTGCCAGCAGCTTAGCATTTGCAGGACCGAACACTGAAGCTTTCTTT	CASSLAFAGPNTEAFF
TRBD1	TRBV9	TRBJ2-7	.	TGTGCCAGCAGCGTCGGACAGGGGCGGCCTGCCGAGCAGTACTTC	CASSVGQGRPAEQYF
.	TRBV15	TRBJ1-1	.	.	CATSILERTEAFF
.	TRBV6-6	TRBJ1-5	.	TGTGCCAGCAGTTACTCGGGGAGGGGAGCTTTTAAGCCCCAGCATTTT	CASSYSGRGAFKPQHF
.	TRBV5-8	TRBJ1-5	.	TGTGCCAGCAGCTTGGATGGGGGTCGCAATCAGCCCCAGCATTTT	CASSLDGGRNQPQHF
TRBD1	TRBV10-3	TRBJ2-3	few	TGTGCCATCAGTAAGACTAACGTAGGACAGGGCACAGATACGCAGTATTTT	CAISKTNVGQGTDTQYF
.	TRBV19	TRBJ1-1	once	TGTGCCAGTACCGCAGCCATGAACACTGAAGCTTTCTTT	CASTAAMNTEAFF
TRBD1	TRBV2	TRBJ1-4	.	TGTGCCAGCAGTGAATATTTGGGCAGGGGGGGACGAGGTGAAAAACTGTTTTTT	CASSEYLGRGGRGEKLFF
.	TRBV7-2	TRBJ2-1	.	TGTGCCAGCAGCAAATCGCCGGGCAATGAGCAGTTCTTC	CASSKSPGNEQFF